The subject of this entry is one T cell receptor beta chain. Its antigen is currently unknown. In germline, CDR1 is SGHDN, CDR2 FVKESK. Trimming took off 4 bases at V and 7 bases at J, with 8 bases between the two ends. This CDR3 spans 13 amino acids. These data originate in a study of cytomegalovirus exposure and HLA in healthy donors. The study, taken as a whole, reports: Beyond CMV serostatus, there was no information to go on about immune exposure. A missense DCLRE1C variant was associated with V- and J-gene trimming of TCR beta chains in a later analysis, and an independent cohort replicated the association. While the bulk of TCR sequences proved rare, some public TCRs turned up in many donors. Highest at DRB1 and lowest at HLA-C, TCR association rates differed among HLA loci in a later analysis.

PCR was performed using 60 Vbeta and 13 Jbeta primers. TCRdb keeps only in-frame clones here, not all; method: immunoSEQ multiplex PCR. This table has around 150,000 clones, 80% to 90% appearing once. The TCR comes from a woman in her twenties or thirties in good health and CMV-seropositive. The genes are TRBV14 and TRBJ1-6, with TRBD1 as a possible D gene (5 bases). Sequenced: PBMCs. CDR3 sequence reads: CASSPGVNSPLHF. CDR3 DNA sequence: TGTGCCAGCAGCCCGGGGGTGAATTCACCCCTCCACTTT.